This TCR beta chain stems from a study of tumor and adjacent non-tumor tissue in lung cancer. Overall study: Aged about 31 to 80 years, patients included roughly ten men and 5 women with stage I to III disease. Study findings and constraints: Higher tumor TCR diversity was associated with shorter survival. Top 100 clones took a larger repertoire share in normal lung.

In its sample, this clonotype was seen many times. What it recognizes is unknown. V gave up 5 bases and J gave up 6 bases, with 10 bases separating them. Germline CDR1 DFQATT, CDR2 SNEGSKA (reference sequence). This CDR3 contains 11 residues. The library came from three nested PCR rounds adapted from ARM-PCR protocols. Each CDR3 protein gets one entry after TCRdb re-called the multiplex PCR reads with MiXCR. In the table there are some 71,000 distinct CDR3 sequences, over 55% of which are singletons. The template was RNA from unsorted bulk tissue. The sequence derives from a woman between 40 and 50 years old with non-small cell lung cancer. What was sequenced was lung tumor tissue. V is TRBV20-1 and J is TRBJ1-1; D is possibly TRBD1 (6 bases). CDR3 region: CSARTDAEAFF. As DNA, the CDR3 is TGCAGTGCTCGGACAGACGCTGAAGCTTTCTTT.